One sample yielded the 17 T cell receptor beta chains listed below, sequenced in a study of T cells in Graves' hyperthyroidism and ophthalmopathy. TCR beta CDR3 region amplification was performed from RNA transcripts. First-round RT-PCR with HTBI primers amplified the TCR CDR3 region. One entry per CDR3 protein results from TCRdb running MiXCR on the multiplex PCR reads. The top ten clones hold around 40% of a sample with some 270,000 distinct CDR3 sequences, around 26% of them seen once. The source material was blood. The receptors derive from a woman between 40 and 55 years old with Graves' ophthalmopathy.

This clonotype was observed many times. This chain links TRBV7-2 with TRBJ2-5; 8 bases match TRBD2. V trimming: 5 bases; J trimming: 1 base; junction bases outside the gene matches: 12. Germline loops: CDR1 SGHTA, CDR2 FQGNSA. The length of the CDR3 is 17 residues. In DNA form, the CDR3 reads TGTGCCAGCAGCACCCGAATGGTAGCGGGGCGCCAAGAGACCCAGTACTTC. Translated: CASSTRMVAGRQETQYF.

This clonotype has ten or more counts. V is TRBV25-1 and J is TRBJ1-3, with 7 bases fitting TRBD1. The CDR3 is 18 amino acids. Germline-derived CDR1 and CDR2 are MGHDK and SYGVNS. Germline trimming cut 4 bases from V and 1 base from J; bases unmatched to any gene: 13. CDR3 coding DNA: TGTGCCAGCAGTGGGGACGGGACAGATAATTCTTCTGGAAACACCATATATTTT. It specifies CASSGDGTDNSSGNTIYF.

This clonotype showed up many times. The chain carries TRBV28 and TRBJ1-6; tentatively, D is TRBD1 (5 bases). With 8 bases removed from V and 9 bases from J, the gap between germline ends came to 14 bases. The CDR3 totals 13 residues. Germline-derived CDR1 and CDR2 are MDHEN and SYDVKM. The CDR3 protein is CASFKGKASPLHF. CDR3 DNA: TGTGCCAGCTTTAAGGGGAAGGCTTCACCCCTCCACTTT.

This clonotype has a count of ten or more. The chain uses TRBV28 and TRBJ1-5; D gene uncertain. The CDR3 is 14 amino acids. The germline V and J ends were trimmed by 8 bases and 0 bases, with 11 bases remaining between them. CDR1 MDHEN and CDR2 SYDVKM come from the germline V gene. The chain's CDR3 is CASGPGSSNQPQHF. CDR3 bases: TGTGCCAGCGGGCCCGGGAGTAGCAATCAGCCCCAGCATTTT.

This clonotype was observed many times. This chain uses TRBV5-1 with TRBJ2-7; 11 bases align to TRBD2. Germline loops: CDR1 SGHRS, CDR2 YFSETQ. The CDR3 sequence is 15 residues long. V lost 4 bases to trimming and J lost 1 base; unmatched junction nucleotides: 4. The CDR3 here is CASSRGTSGSYEQYF. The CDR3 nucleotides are TGCGCCAGCAGCCGAGGGACTAGCGGATCCTACGAGCAGTACTTC.

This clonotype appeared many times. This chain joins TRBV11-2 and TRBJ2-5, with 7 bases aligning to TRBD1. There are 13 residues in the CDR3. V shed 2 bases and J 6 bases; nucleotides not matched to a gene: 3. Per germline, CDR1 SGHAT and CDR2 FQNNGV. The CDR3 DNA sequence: TGTGCCAGCAGCTTACAGGGGGTGAAGACCCAGTACTTC. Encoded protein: CASSLQGVKTQYF.

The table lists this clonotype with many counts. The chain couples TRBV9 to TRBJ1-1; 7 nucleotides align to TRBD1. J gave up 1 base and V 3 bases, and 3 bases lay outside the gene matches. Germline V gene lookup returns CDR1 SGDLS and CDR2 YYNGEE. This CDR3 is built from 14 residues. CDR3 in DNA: TGTGCCAGCAGCGAGACAGGGTGGAACACTGAAGCTTTCTTT. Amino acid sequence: CASSETGWNTEAFF.

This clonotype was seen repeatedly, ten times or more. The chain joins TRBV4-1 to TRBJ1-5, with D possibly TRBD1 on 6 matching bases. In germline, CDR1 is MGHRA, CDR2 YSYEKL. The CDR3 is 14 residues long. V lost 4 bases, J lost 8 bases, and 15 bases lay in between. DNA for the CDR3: TGCGCCAGCAGCCTTCTACAGGGTGGAGAGCCCCAGCATTTT. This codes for CASSLLQGGEPQHF.

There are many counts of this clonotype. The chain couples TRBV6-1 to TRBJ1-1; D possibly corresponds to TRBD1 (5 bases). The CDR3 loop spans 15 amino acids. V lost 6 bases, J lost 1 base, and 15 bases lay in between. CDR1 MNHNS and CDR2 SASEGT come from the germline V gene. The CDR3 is CASRDTTPGNTEAFF. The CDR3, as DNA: TGTGCCAGCAGGGACACGACACCGGGGAACACTGAAGCTTTCTTT.

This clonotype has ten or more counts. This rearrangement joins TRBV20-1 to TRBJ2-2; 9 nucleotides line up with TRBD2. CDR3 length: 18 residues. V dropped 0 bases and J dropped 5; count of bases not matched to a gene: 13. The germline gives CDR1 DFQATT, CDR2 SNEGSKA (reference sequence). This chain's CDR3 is CSARESSAGGPYTGELFF. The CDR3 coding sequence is TGCAGTGCTAGAGAAAGCTCGGCGGGAGGGCCGTATACCGGGGAGCTGTTTTTT.

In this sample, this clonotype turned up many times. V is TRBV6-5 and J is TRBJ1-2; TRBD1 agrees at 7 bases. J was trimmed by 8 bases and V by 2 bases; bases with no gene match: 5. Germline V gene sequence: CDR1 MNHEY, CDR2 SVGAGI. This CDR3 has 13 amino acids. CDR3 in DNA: TGTGCCAGCAGTTACCGGACAGGAGAAGGCTACACCTTC. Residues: CASSYRTGEGYTF.

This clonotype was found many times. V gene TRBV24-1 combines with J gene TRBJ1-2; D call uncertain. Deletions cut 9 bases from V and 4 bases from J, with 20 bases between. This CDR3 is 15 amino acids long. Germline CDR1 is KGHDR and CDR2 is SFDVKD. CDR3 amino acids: CATPLRRGGSYGYTF. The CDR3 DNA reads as TGTGCCACCCCCCTGCGCCGGGGAGGCTCCTATGGCTACACCTTC.

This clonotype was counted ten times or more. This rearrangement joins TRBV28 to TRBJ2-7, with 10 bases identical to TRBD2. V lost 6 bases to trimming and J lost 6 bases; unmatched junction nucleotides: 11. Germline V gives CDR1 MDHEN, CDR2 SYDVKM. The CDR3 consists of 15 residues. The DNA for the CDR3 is TGTGCCAGCAGCCGCGGGCTAGCGGGAGTAGCCGAGCAGTACTTC. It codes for CASSRGLAGVAEQYF. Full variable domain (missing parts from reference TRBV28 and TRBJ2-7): DVKVTQSSRYLVKRTGEKVFLECVQDMDHENMFWYRQDPGLGLRLIYFSYDVKMKEKGDIPEGYSVSREKKERFSLILESASTNQTSMYLCASSRGLAGVAEQYFGPGTRLTVT.

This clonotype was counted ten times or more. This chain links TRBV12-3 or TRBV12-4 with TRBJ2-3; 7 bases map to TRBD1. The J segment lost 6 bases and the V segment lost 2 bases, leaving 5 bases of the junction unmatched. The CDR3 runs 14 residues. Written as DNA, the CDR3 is TGTGCCAGCAGTTTAAAGGGGGCCCGGGATACGCAGTATTTT. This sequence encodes CASSLKGARDTQYF.

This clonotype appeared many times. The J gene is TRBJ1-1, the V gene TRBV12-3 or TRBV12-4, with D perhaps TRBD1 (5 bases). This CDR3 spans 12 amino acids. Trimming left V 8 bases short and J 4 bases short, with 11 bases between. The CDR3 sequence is CASQAGLTEAFF. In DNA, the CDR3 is TGTGCCAGCCAGGCGGGGCTCACTGAAGCTTTCTTT.

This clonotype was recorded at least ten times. The CDR3 region has the DNA TGTGCCAGCAGTTACTCGAGGTCGGACAGACTGTTTTTT. Protein: CASSYSRSDRLFF. The rearrangement joins TRBV6-5 to TRBJ1-4, with a tentative D call TRBD1 (6 bases). CDR3 length equals 13 residues. Trimming took 0 bases from V and 13 from J, leaving 12 bases between them. Germline CDR1 MNHEY, CDR2 SVGAGI.

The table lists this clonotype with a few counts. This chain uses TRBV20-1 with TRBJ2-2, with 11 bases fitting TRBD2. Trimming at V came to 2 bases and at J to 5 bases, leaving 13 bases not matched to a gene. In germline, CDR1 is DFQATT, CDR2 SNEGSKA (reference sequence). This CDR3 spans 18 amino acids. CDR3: CSARPLVAGGPYTGELFF. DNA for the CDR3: TGCAGTGCTAGACCTTTGGTAGCGGGAGGGCCATATACCGGGGAGCTGTTTTTT.